The TCR beta chain under discussion was sequenced for a study of blood T cell repertoires in COVID-19. The CDR3 is 11 residues long. Between the trimmed V and J ends, which lost 3 bases and 5 bases, there was a span of 4 bases. Germline assignment: CDR1 LNHDA and CDR2 SQIVND (reference sequence). As regards this clone: Additional DNA sequences in this sample encode the identical CDR3.

Per the original data handling: Estimation of nucleated cell counts was performed using reference gene primer amplification. Libraries were prepared by immunoSEQ multiplex PCR; TCRdb keeps only in-frame clonotypes and omits some of them. V, J and clone size reflect that table, while D and trimming were determined from the DNA. The sample has 200,000 to 250,000 clones, roughly nine tenths seen once. The chain joins TRBV19 to TRBJ2-5; D unresolved. The receptor was isolated from a man aged 30 to 39 with acute or convalescent COVID-19. Sequenced material: peripheral blood. Here the CDR3 DNA reads TGTGCCAGTAGTATCCGGGAGACCCAGTACTTC. It specifies CASSIRETQYF.